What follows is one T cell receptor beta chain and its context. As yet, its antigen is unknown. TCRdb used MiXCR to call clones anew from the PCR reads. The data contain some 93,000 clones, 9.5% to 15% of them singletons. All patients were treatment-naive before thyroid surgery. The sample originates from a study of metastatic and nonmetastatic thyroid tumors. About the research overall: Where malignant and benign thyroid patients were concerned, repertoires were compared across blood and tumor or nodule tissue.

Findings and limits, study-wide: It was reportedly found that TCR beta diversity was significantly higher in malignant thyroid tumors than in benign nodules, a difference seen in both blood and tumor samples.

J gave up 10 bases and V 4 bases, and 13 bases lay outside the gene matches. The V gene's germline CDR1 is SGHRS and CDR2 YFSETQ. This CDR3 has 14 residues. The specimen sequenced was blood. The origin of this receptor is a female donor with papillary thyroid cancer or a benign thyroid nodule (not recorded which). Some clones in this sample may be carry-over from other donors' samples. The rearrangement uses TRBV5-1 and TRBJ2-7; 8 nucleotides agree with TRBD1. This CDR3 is CASSAPGQGPIQYF. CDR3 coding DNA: TGCGCCAGCAGCGCCCCCGGACAGGGTCCGATTCAGTACTTC.